This paragraph covers one TCR beta chain sequence. The data were taken from a study of shared clonotypes between healthy human individuals. The study drew all its donors from Caucasian adults living in Nashville, Tennessee. When replicate PCRs were run on unsorted PBMC, they used approximately 0.3 ug DNA, approximately 31,000 T cell genomes. Generated by immunoSEQ multiplex PCR, the TCRdb table keeps only in-frame clones and is missing some. The table shows fewer than 700,000 clones, with roughly four fifths occurring only once. Germline-derived CDR1 and CDR2 are MDHEN and SYDVKM. Trimming removed 7 bases from V and 5 bases from J, with 20 bases in between. The CDR3 runs to 15 residues.

The V gene is TRBV28, the J gene TRBJ2-5; D is possibly TRBD1 (5 bases). The sequenced sample consisted of PBMCs. This sequence was found in a woman aged 40 to 50 in good health. Some clones in this sample may be carry-over from other donors' samples. In DNA form, the CDR3 reads TGTGCCAGCAACACTCCGGGCCAGGGTGGGGAGACCCAGTACTTC. This gives the protein CASNTPGQGGETQYF.